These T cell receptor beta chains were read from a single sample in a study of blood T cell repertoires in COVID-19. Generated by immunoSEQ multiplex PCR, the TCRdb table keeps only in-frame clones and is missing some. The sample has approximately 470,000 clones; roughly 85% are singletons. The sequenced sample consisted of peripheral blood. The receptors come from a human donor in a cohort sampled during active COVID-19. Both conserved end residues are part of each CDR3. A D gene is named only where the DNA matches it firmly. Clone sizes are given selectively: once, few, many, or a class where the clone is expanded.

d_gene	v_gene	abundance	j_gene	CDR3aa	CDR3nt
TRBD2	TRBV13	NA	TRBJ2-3	CASSFLASGLHSTDTQYF	TGTGCCAGCAGCTTTTTGGCTAGCGGGCTACATAGCACAGATACGCAGTATTTT
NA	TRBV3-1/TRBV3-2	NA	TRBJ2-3	CASSQGAVKDTQYF	TGTGCCAGCAGCCAAGGAGCCGTCAAAGATACGCAGTATTTT
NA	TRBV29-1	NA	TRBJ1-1	CSVVVAMNTEAFF	TGCAGCGTTGTGGTGGCCATGAACACTGAAGCTTTCTTT
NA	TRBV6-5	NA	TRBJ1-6	CASSYTQINSPLHF	TGTGCCAGCAGTTACACACAGATAAATTCACCCCTCCACTTT
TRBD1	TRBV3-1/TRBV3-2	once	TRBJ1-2	CASSLDRLLNGGYTF	TGTGCCAGCAGCCTGGACAGGCTACTTAATGGGGGCTACACCTTC
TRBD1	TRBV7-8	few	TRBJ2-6	CASTGPRDRPNVLTF	TGTGCCAGCACCGGCCCCCGGGACAGGCCCAACGTCCTGACTTTC
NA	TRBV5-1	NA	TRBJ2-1	CASSFDTSVGNEQFF	TGCGCCAGCAGCTTTGACACCTCCGTCGGCAATGAGCAGTTCTTC
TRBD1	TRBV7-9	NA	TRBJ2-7	CASSPGATGMDEQYF	TGTGCCAGCAGCCCCGGGGCGACAGGGATGGACGAGCAGTACTTC
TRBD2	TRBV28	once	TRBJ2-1	CASSPPQTSNNEQFF	TGTGCCAGCAGTCCCCCGCAGACTAGCAACAATGAGCAGTTCTTC
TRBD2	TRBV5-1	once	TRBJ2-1	CASSFQASGNQEQFF	TGCGCCAGCAGCTTCCAGGCTAGCGGGAACCAAGAGCAGTTCTTC
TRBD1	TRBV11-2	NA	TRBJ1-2	CASSLGSLRTGVEYGYTF	TGTGCCAGCAGCTTAGGTTCACTCAGGACAGGGGTGGAGTATGGCTACACCTTC
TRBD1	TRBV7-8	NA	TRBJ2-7	CASSSRDRLGRRLGLFYEQYF	TGTGCCAGCAGCTCCCGGGACAGGCTTGGGCGGAGGCTTGGGCTTTTCTACGAGCAGTACTTC
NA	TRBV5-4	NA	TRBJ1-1	CASSLAGIDTEAFF	TGTGCCAGCAGCTTGGCCGGGATAGACACTGAAGCTTTCTTT
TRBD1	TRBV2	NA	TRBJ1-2	CASSPGTVNYGYTF	TGTGCCAGCAGCCCCGGGACAGTGAACTATGGCTACACCTTC
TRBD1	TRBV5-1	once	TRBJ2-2	CASSLARTGENTGELFF	TGCGCCAGCAGCTTGGCCCGGACAGGGGAGAACACCGGGGAGCTGTTTTTT
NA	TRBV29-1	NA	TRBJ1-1	CSVDVRVLNTEAFF	TGCAGCGTTGACGTCAGGGTTCTGAACACTGAAGCTTTCTTT
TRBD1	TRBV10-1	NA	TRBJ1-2	CASSGAGTGRTNYGYTF	TGCGCCAGCAGTGGGGCCGGGACAGGGCGGACTAACTATGGCTACACCTTC
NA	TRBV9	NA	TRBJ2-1	CASSPRAWQGSNEQFF	TGTGCCAGCAGCCCTAGAGCGTGGCAGGGGTCCAATGAGCAGTTCTTC
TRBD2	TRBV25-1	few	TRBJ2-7	CASSPTSGRVREQYF	TGTGCCAGCAGTCCGACTAGCGGGAGGGTTCGCGAGCAGTACTTC
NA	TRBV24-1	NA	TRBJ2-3	CATSDGRSADTQYF	TGTGCCACCAGTGATGGGCGCTCCGCAGATACGCAGTATTTT
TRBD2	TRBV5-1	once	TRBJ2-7	CASSQPGLAGAYEQYF	TGCGCCAGCAGCCAACCCGGGCTAGCGGGAGCCTACGAGCAGTACTTC
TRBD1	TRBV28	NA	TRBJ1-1	CASRSKRTGFTEAFF	TGTGCCAGCCGGTCCAAGAGGACAGGGTTTACTGAAGCTTTCTTT
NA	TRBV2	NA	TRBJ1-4	CASSPQGSFEKLFF	TGTGCCAGCAGTCCCCAGGGATCGTTTGAAAAACTGTTTTTT
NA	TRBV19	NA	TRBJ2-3	CASSLRVAGLHTDTQYF	TGTGCCAGTAGTCTACGAGTCGCGGGCCTCCACACAGATACGCAGTATTTT
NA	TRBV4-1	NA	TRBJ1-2	CASSPAVASNYGYTF	TGCGCCAGCAGCCCCGCCGTGGCCTCTAACTATGGCTACACCTTC
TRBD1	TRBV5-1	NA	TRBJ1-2	CASSRDRLRGYTF	TGCGCCAGCAGCCGGGACAGGCTAAGAGGCTACACCTTC
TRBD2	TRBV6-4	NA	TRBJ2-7	CASSDGASGSQSSYEQYF	TGTGCCAGCAGTGACGGGGCTAGCGGGAGTCAGAGCTCCTACGAGCAGTACTTC
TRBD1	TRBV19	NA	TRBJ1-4	CASSTGQGSRGAEKLFF	TGTGCCAGTAGTACCGGACAGGGAAGTCGAGGGGCTGAAAAACTGTTTTTT
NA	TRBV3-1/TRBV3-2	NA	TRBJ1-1	CASSQEASLNTEAFF	TGTGCCAGCAGCCAAGAGGCATCGCTGAACACTGAAGCTTTCTTT
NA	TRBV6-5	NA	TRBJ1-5	CASSYSAQGGNQPQHF	TGTGCCAGCAGTTACTCAGCGCAGGGTGGCAATCAGCCCCAGCATTTT
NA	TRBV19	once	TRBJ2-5	CASSSRVQETQYF	TGTGCCAGTAGTTCGCGGGTCCAAGAGACCCAGTACTTC
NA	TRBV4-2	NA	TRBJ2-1	CASSRTTASSYNEQFF	TGTGCCAGCAGCCGCACGACAGCGAGCTCCTACAATGAGCAGTTCTTC
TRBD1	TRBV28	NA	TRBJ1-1	CASSSLDRGGTEAFF	TGTGCCAGCAGTTCACTCGACAGGGGGGGCACTGAAGCTTTCTTT
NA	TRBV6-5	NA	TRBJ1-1	CASTQGGAAIAFF	TGTGCCAGCACCCAAGGGGGGGCCGCGATAGCTTTCTTT
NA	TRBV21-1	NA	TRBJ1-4	CASCDREDEKLFF	TGTGCCAGCTGCGACAGGGAGGATGAAAAACTGTTTTTT
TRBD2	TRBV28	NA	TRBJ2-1	CASSSRLAETYNEQFF	TGTGCCAGCAGTTCCCGACTAGCGGAGACTTACAATGAGCAGTTCTTC
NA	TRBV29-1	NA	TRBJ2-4	CSVEFGAKNIQYF	TGCAGCGTTGAGTTCGGAGCCAAAAACATTCAGTACTTC
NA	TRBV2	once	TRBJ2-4	CASSGDIKAKNIQYF	TGTGCCAGCAGTGGAGACATAAAAGCCAAAAACATTCAGTACTTC
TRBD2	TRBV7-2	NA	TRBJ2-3	CASSLLAGGPDTQYF	TGTGCCAGCAGCTTACTAGCGGGAGGGCCAGATACGCAGTATTTT
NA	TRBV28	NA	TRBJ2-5	CASSAGRPGETQYF	TGTGCCAGCAGCGCAGGGCGGCCAGGGGAGACCCAGTACTTC
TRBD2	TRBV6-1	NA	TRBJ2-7	CGASGRSYEQCF	TGTGGAGCTAGCGGGAGATCCTACGAGCAGTGCTTC
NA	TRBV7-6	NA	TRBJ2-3	CASSLDGGTDTQYF	TGTGCCAGCAGCTTAGACGGGGGTACAGATACGCAGTATTTT
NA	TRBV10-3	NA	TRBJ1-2	CAISLLTGGGYTF	TGTGCCATCAGTCTGTTGACAGGCGGAGGCTACACCTTC
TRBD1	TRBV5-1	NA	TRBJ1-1	CASSTPGTGTEAFF	TGCGCCAGCAGCACTCCCGGGACAGGGACTGAAGCTTTCTTT
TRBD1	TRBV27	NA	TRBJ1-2	CASSSNLPGQGYYGYTF	TGTGCCAGCAGTTCCAATCTACCGGGACAGGGGTACTATGGCTACACCTTC
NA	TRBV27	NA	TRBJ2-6	CASSYLRSGANVLTF	TGTGCCAGCAGTTATCTTCGCTCTGGGGCCAACGTCCTGACTTTC
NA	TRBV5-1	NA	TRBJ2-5	CASSLDGQGQETQYF	TGCGCCAGCAGCTTGGACGGTCAGGGTCAAGAGACCCAGTACTTC
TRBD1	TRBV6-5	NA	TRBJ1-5	CASSPGQVYQPQHF	TGTGCCAGCAGTCCCGGACAGGTATATCAGCCCCAGCATTTT
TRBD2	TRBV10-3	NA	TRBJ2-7	CAISEQRGTYEQYF	TGTGCCATCAGTGAACAGCGGGGGACCTACGAGCAGTACTTC
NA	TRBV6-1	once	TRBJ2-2	CASSDNRAGELFF	TGTGCCAGCAGTGATAACAGGGCCGGGGAGCTGTTTTTT
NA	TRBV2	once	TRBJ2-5	CASSGGTLQETQYF	TGTGCCAGCAGTGGGGGGACTCTTCAAGAGACCCAGTACTTC
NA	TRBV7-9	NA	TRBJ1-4	CASSRGGGQVEKLFF	TGTGCCAGCAGCCGGGGCGGGGGGCAGGTGGAAAAACTGTTTTTT
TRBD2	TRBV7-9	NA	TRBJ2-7	CASSALAGAFDEQYF	TGTGCCAGCAGCGCGCTAGCGGGAGCTTTCGACGAGCAGTACTTC
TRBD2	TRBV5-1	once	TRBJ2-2	CASSLLAGEHGELFF	TGCGCCAGCAGCCTCCTAGCGGGAGAACACGGGGAGCTGTTTTTT
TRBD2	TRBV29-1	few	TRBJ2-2	CSGGLTNTGELFF	TGCAGCGGGGGACTAACGAACACCGGGGAGCTGTTTTTT